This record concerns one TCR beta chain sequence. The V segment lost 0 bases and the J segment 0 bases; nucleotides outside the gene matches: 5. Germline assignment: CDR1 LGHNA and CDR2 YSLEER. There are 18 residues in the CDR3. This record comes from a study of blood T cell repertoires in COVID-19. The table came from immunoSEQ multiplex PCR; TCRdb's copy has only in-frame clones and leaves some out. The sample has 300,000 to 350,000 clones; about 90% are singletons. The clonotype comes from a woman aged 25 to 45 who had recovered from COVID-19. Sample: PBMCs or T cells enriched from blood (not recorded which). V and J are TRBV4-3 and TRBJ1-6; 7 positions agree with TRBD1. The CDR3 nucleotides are TGCGCCAGCAGCCAAGACAGGGGGAAAAGCTCCTATAATTCACCCCTCCACTTT. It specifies CASSQDRGKSSYNSPLHF.